This passage covers 5 T cell receptor beta chains from one sample sequenced in a study of blood T cell repertoires in COVID-19. Clones were read by immunoSEQ multiplex PCR, and TCRdb kept only the in-frame ones, dropping some. The sample records 380,000 or so clones, about 86% being singletons. Material: peripheral blood. These receptors all come from a woman aged 55-70 years with COVID-19, enrolled during active disease.

This clone has a handful of counts. The V call is TRBV7-9, the J call TRBJ1-1; maybe TRBD1 (5 bases). Trimming stripped 5 bases from V and 5 bases from J, with 12 bases between. Germline lookup yields CDR1 SEHNR and CDR2 FQNEAQ (reference sequence). The CDR3 has 13 amino acids. The DNA of the CDR3 is TGTGCCAGCAGCACAGGAGGGTTTACTGAAGCTTTCTTT. As protein: CASSTGGFTEAFF.

This rearrangement joins TRBV5-5 to TRBJ1-2, with a weak D call TRBD1 (5 bases). CDR3 size: 14 residues. Germline V gives CDR1 SGHKS, CDR2 YYEKEE (reference sequence). The V end lost 5 bases, the J end lost 4 bases, and 15 bases lay between the germline ends. The CDR3 DNA follows: TGTGCCAGCAGTTCTCTGACAGCGTTCTATGGCTACACCTTC. Its translation: CASSSLTAFYGYTF.

There are many counts of this clone. V and J are TRBV7-9 and TRBJ1-4, with D possibly TRBD1 on 5 matching bases. V dropped 8 bases and J dropped 7 bases, with 14 bases sitting between them. Per the germline V gene, CDR1 is SEHNR and CDR2 is FQNEAQ (reference sequence). CDR3 length equals 13 residues. In DNA form, the CDR3 reads TGTGCCAGCCGACAGTCTGTGGGTGAAAAACTGTTTTTT. Translating gives CASRQSVGEKLFF.

The rearrangement links TRBV5-4 to TRBJ1-1, with D tentatively TRBD1 (5 bases). CDR3 length: 13 amino acids. V gave up 4 bases and J gave up 5 bases, with 12 bases separating them. Germline-derived CDR1 and CDR2 are SGHNT and YYREEE (reference sequence). The CDR3 nucleotides are TGTGCCAGCAGCCCGGAGGGGCAGACTGAAGCTTTCTTT. Translating it yields CASSPEGQTEAFF.

The genes are TRBV28 and TRBJ1-2; the D is unclear. This CDR3 is 12 amino acids long. The germline gives CDR1 MDHEN, CDR2 SYDVKM. V gave up 5 bases and J gave up 0 bases, with 4 bases separating them. The CDR3 reads CASSQANYGYTF. CDR3 DNA: TGTGCCAGCAGTCAGGCTAACTATGGCTACACCTTC.